One and the same sample provided the 15 T cell receptor beta chains below, sequenced in a study of T-cell memory formation after mild COVID-19. TCRdb fed the 5' RACE reads into MiXCR, producing one record per CDR3 protein. This sample yields 350,000 or so distinct CDR3 sequences, of which less than 25% are seen a single time; 21% belongs to the top ten. Sequenced material: PBMCs or a T cell subset sorted from them (not recorded which). The receptors derive from a young man who had mild COVID-19 (a few samples of this study predate the infection). Cell type and time point are not known.

The rearrangement joins TRBV7-9 to TRBJ2-7; 8 bases map to TRBD1. The ends lost 4 bases at V and 3 bases at J; junction bases unmatched: 11. Germline V gene sequence: CDR1 SEHNR, CDR2 FQNEAQ (reference sequence). This CDR3 has 16 residues. The CDR3 DNA reads as TGTGCCAGCAGCTCAACGCTAGTTGGGACAGGCTACGAGCAGTACTTC. Translating gives CASSSTLVGTGYEQYF.

The chain has TRBV5-1 and TRBJ2-5; no definite D call. This CDR3 is 14 amino acids long. Germline lookup yields CDR1 SGHRS and CDR2 YFSETQ. Between the trimmed V and J ends, which lost 2 bases and 5 bases, there was a span of 13 bases. DNA of the CDR3: TGCGCCAGCAGCTTCCCCCTCACGGCCGAGACCCAGTACTTC. Translation gives CASSFPLTAETQYF.

This clonotype appeared many times. The chain is built from TRBV28 and TRBJ2-1; 7 nucleotides align to TRBD2. The V gene end was trimmed by 8 bases and the J gene end by 0 bases; junction bases not matched to a gene: 4. The CDR3 length is 14 residues. Germline V gene sequence: CDR1 MDHEN, CDR2 SYDVKM. This chain's CDR3 is CASVGGSSYNEQFF. Written as DNA, the CDR3 is TGTGCCAGCGTAGGCGGGAGCTCCTACAATGAGCAGTTCTTC.

This clonotype was seen a few times. The CDR3 region has the DNA TGTGCCAGCCGGATCATGAACACTGAAGCTTTCTTT. Translated, it gives CASRIMNTEAFF. The rearrangement uses TRBV7-9 and TRBJ1-1; D unclear. CDR3 length: 12 amino acids. CDR1 and CDR2 from the germline V gene are SEHNR and FQNEAQ (reference sequence). With 8 bases removed from V and 0 bases from J, the gap between germline ends came to 7 bases.

The genes are TRBV18 and TRBJ2-3; TRBD2 aligns across 13 bases. V gave up 5 bases and J gave up 4 bases; unmatched junction bases: 6. This CDR3 contains 16 residues. The germline gives CDR1 KGHSH, CDR2 LQKENI. CDR3 amino acids: CASSLSGLAGADTQYF. The CDR3 DNA follows: TGTGCCAGCTCATTATCAGGACTAGCGGGAGCAGATACGCAGTATTTT. Drawing the rest from reference TRBV18 and TRBJ2-3, the complete variable domain is NAGVMQNPRHLVRRRGQEARLRCSPMKGHSHVYWYRQLPEEGLKFMVYLQKENIIDESGMPKERFSAEFPKEGPSILRIQQVVRGDSAAYFCASSLSGLAGADTQYFGPGTRLTVL.

This clonotype has more than one count but fewer than ten. V gene TRBV24-1 combines with J gene TRBJ2-3; 8 bases fit TRBD2. CDR3 size: 18 residues. Germline CDR1 and CDR2: KGHDR and SFDVKD. Trimming removed 3 bases from V and 1 base from J; junction bases left unmatched: 11. Here the CDR3 reads CATSDPTPGGSGTDTQYF. The CDR3 DNA reads as TGTGCCACCAGTGATCCAACGCCGGGGGGGTCTGGCACAGATACGCAGTATTTT.

This clonotype was seen repeatedly, ten times or more. The gene calls are TRBV4-1 and TRBJ1-1; 10 nucleotides align to TRBD1. The junction had 4 bases not matched to a gene; V was cut back by 3 bases and J by 6 bases. The length of the CDR3 is 14 residues. CDR1 MGHRA and CDR2 YSYEKL come from the germline V gene. The CDR3 DNA reads as TGCGCCAGCAGCCAGGGACAGGGGAGATCTGAAGCTTTCTTT. It encodes CASSQGQGRSEAFF.

This clonotype was counted at least ten times. The chain employs TRBV20-1 and TRBJ2-7, with D uncertain. Trimming stripped 0 bases from V and 5 bases from J, with 14 bases between. The CDR3 contains 14 residues. CDR1 DFQATT and CDR2 SNEGSKA come from the germline V gene (reference sequence). CDR3 bases: TGCAGTGCTAGAGATCAGGAAAGGGCCGACGAGCAGTACTTC. Protein: CSARDQERADEQYF.

This clonotype was seen a few times. This chain connects TRBV15 to TRBJ2-3; 8 bases are shared with TRBD1. Germline CDR1 reads LNHNV; CDR2 reads YYDKDF (reference sequence). The CDR3 length is 15 residues. Germline trimming cut 1 base from V and 5 bases from J; bases unmatched to any gene: 5. CDR3 residues: CATSRGDRGKDTQYF. The CDR3 region has the DNA TGTGCCACCAGCAGAGGTGACAGGGGAAAAGATACGCAGTATTTT.

The table lists this clonotype with a few counts. The V call is TRBV5-5, the J call TRBJ2-1; 9 positions match TRBD2. The CDR3 runs to 16 residues. Trimming cost V 4 bases and J 8 bases; bases outside gene matches: 13. Looked up from germline, CDR1 is SGHKS and CDR2 is YYEKEE (reference sequence). CDR3 in DNA: TGTGCCAGCAGCCCGTGGCTAGCGGGGTCCTCCGATGAGCAGTTCTTC. Protein sequence: CASSPWLAGSSDEQFF.

This chain links TRBV20-1 with TRBJ1-6; 11 bases are a match to TRBD1. The junction had 9 bases not matched to a gene; V was cut back by 6 bases and J by 8 bases. The CDR3 is made up of 15 amino acids. Germline V gives CDR1 DFQATT, CDR2 SNEGSKA (reference sequence). The CDR3 DNA reads TGCAGTGCCACCGGGACAGGGGGTAAGGATTCACCCCTCCACTTT. Protein: CSATGTGGKDSPLHF.

The chain combines TRBV7-3 with TRBJ2-2; possibly TRBD2 for D (5 bases). Germline CDR1 reads SGHTA; CDR2 reads FQGTGA. CDR3 size: 16 residues. V was trimmed by 2 bases and J by 5 bases, leaving 15 bases between them. This CDR3 reads CASSLGWLAETGELFF. In DNA form, the CDR3 reads TGTGCCAGCAGCTTAGGTTGGCTAGCAGAGACCGGGGAGCTGTTTTTT.

The chain combines TRBV5-1 with TRBJ2-3; D unclear. From germline, CDR1 is SGHRS and CDR2 YFSETQ. The CDR3 contains 15 residues. V was pared by 1 base and J by 2 bases, with 11 bases between. The chain's CDR3 is CASSLTADPTDTQYF. The CDR3 DNA sequence: TGCGCCAGCAGCTTGACTGCGGACCCCACAGATACGCAGTATTTT.

CDR3 sequence reads: CATQGPYEQYF. In nucleotides, the CDR3 is TGTGCAACCCAGGGTCCCTACGAGCAGTACTTC. V is TRBV6-5 and J is TRBJ2-7, with D perhaps matching TRBD1 (5 bases). From germline, CDR1 is MNHEY and CDR2 SVGAGI. CDR3 length equals 11 residues.

V and J are TRBV20-1 and TRBJ2-7; D is unclear. CDR3 size: 14 residues. V dropped 3 bases and J dropped 1 base, with 13 bases sitting between them. Germline-derived CDR1 and CDR2 are DFQATT and SNEGSKA (reference sequence). The CDR3 nucleotides are TGCAGTGCTAGCCCCTGGGTACAGTCCTACGAGCAGTACTTC. This codes for CSASPWVQSYEQYF.